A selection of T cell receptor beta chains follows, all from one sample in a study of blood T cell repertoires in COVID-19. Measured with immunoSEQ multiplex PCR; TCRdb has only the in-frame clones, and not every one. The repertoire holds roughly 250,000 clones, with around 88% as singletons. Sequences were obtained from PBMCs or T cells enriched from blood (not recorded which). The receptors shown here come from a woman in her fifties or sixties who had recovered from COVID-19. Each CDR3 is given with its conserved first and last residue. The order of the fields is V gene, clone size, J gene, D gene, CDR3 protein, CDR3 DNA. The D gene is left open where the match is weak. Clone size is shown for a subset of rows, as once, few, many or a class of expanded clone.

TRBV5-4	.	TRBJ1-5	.	CASSSGGQPQHF	TGTGCCAGCAGCTCGGGGGGTCAGCCCCAGCATTTT
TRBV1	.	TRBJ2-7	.	CTSSQTPTAPYEQYF	TGCACCAGCAGCCAGACCCCGACAGCACCCTACGAGCAGTACTTC
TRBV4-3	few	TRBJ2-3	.	CASSQTYSTDTQYF	TGCGCCAGCAGCCAAACCTATAGCACAGATACGCAGTATTTT
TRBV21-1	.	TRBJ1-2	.	CASSKGGRKDGYTF	TGTGCCAGCAGCAAAGGAGGCAGAAAGGATGGCTACACCTTC
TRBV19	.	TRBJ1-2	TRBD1	CASRSWQGDALSLYGYTF	TGTGCCAGTAGGTCCTGGCAGGGGGATGCATTATCACTCTATGGCTACACCTTC
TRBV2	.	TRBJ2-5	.	CASSKGRSQETQYF	TGTGCCAGCAGCAAAGGGAGATCCCAAGAGACCCAGTACTTC
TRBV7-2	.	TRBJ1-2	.	CASSARTTDYGYTF	TGTGCCAGCAGCGCCCGGACTACTGACTATGGCTACACCTTC
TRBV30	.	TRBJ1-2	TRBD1	CAYSRTGGDGYTF	TGTGCCTATTCTCGGACAGGGGGCGATGGCTACACCTTC
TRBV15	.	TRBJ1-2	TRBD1	CATSWTGNEGYTF	TGTGCCACCAGCTGGACAGGGAATGAAGGCTACACCTTC
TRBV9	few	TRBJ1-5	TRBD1	CASSTRDRSF	TGTGCCAGCAGCACCCGGGACAGGAGCTTT
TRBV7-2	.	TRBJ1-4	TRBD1	CASSLASGQPNEKLFF	TGTGCCAGCAGCTTAGCGTCGGGACAGCCTAATGAAAAACTGTTTTTT
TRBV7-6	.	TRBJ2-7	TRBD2	CASSLVGPGTSTGRYEQYF	TGTGCCAGCAGCTTAGTCGGCCCAGGGACTAGCACGGGACGGTACGAGCAGTACTTC
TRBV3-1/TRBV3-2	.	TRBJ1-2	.	CASSQETATNYGYTF	TGTGCCAGCAGCCAAGAGACAGCGACAAACTATGGCTACACCTTC
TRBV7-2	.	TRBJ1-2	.	CASSLQTGNYGYTF	TGTGCCAGCAGCCTGCAGACCGGGAACTATGGCTACACCTTC
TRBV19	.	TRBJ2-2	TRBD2	CASNLAGGTGELFF	TGTGCCAGTAACCTAGCGGGAGGAACCGGGGAGCTGTTTTTT
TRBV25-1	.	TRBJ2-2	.	CASSVQGWDGELFF	TGTGCCAGCAGTGTACAGGGATGGGACGGGGAGCTGTTTTTT
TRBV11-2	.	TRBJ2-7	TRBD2	CASSSQAGGAYEQYF	TGTGCCAGCAGCTCACAAGCGGGAGGGGCCTACGAGCAGTACTTC
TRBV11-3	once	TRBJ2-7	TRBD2	CASSLAGGPREQYF	TGTGCCAGCAGCTTAGCGGGAGGGCCTCGCGAGCAGTACTTC
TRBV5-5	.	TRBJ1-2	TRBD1	CASSSSTGYSGYTF	TGTGCCAGCAGCTCATCGACAGGGTACTCTGGCTACACCTTC
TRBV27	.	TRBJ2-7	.	CATSRMGSTAYEQYF	TGTGCCACCTCCAGAATGGGGAGTACAGCCTACGAGCAGTACTTC
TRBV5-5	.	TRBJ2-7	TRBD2	CASSHTSGPYEQYF	TGTGCCAGCAGCCATACTAGCGGACCCTACGAGCAGTACTTC
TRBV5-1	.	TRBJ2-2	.	CASSLAGDTGELFF	TGCGCCAGCAGCTTGGCGGGGGACACCGGGGAGCTGTTTTTT
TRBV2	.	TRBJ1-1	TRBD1	CASSPGTVNTEAFF	TGTGCCAGCAGCCCCGGGACAGTGAACACTGAAGCTTTCTTT
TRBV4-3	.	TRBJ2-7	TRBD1	CASSRRTGGSYEQYF	TGCGCCAGCAGCCGCAGGACAGGGGGAAGCTACGAGCAGTACTTC
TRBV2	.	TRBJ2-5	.	CASGGQKGETQYF	TGTGCCAGCGGCGGACAGAAGGGAGAGACCCAGTACTTC
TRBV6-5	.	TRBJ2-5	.	CASSYSGTQYF	TGTGCCAGCAGTTATTCGGGGACCCAGTACTTC
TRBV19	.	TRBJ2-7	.	CASSIAFLYEQYF	TGTGCCAGTAGTATAGCCTTTCTCTACGAGCAGTACTTC
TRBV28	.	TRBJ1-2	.	CATSGFFPLVYGYTF	TGTGCCACAAGCGGGTTTTTCCCGCTGGTCTATGGCTACACCTTC
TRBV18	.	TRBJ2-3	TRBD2	CASSPVAGSTDTQYF	TGTGCCAGCTCACCTGTAGCGGGAAGTACAGATACGCAGTATTTT
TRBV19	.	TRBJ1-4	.	CASADRPTNEKLFF	TGTGCCAGTGCCGACAGACCGACTAATGAAAAACTGTTTTTT
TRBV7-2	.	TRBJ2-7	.	CASSLASKGKYEQYF	TGTGCCAGCAGCTTAGCGTCGAAGGGGAAATACGAGCAGTACTTC
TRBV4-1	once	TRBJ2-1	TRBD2	CASSQTLAGGPYNEQFF	TGCGCCAGCAGCCAAACCCTAGCGGGAGGGCCATACAATGAGCAGTTCTTC
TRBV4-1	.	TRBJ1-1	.	CASSQDAKGRTEAFF	TGCGCCAGCAGCCAAGATGCGAAAGGGAGGACTGAAGCTTTCTTT
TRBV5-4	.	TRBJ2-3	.	CASSLVRADTQYF	TGTGCCAGCAGCTTAGTCCGCGCAGATACGCAGTATTTT
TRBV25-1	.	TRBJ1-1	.	CASRRQSNTEAFF	TGTGCCAGCAGGAGACAGTCGAACACTGAAGCTTTCTTT
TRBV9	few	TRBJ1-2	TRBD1	CASSVQGVDYGYTF	TGTGCCAGCAGCGTGCAGGGGGTGGACTATGGCTACACCTTC
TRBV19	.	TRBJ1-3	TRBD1	CASRRQGTFSGNTIYF	TGTGCCAGTAGGAGACAGGGGACTTTCTCTGGAAACACCATATATTTT
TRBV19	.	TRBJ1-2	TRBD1	CASSIADRGYYGYTF	TGTGCCAGTAGTATAGCGGACAGGGGATACTATGGCTACACCTTC
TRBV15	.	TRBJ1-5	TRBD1	CATSRGGGRRLLSNQPQHF	TGTGCCACCAGCAGAGGAGGGGGCAGGCGACTTCTTAGTAATCAGCCCCAGCATTTT
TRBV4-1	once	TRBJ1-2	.	CASSQGRQNEYGYTF	TGCGCCAGCAGCCAAGGGAGACAGAATGAATATGGCTACACCTTC
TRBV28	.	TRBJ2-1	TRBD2	CASSSPLLAGGSYNEQFF	TGTGCCAGCAGTTCCCCCTTGCTAGCGGGGGGCTCCTACAATGAGCAGTTCTTC
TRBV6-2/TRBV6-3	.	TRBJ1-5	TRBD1	CASIPGDRDYQPQHF	TGTGCCAGCATCCCGGGGGACAGGGACTATCAGCCCCAGCATTTT
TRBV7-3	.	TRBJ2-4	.	CASIRRVGTKNIQYF	TGTGCCAGCATCCGCAGGGTGGGGACCAAAAACATTCAGTACTTC
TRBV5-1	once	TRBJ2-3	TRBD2	CASSHERGRATDTQYF	TGCGCCAGCAGCCATGAGAGAGGGAGGGCCACAGATACGCAGTATTTT
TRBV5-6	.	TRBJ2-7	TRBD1	CASSLYGAGGEQYF	TGTGCCAGCAGCTTGTACGGGGCAGGGGGCGAGCAGTACTTC
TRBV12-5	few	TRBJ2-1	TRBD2	CASGLVRAGREVEQFF	TGTGCTAGTGGTTTGGTACGGGCAGGGAGGGAAGTCGAGCAGTTCTTC
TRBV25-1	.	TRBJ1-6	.	CASSGGTLYNSPLHF	TGTGCCAGCAGTGGCGGGACCCTCTATAATTCACCCCTCCACTTT
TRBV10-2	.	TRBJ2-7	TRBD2	CASSELQRGVEQYF	TGCGCCAGCAGTGAGTTACAGCGGGGGGTCGAGCAGTACTTC
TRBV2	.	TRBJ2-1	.	CASRLQGTRNEQFF	TGTGCCAGCAGATTACAGGGAACCCGAAATGAGCAGTTCTTC
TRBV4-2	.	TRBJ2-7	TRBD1	CASSQGPGGSDYEQYF	TGTGCCAGCAGCCAAGGTCCAGGGGGTAGCGACTACGAGCAGTACTTC
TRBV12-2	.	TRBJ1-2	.	CASRSTGAPPYGYTF	TGTGCAAGTCGCTCCACAGGGGCTCCCCCCTATGGCTACACCTTC
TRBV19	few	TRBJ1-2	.	CASAKLRQLSYGYTF	TGTGCCAGCGCCAAATTGAGACAGCTTAGCTATGGCTACACCTTC
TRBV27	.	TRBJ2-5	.	CASGFIDRYQETQYF	TGTGCCAGCGGCTTTATAGACAGGTACCAAGAGACCCAGTACTTC
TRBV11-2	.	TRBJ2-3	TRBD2	CASSLPLGVAGEADTQYF	TGTGCCAGCAGCTTACCCTTAGGGGTAGCGGGGGAAGCAGATACGCAGTATTTT
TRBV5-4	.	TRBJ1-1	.	CASSPPRAIGTEAFF	TGTGCCAGCAGCCCCCCCAGGGCCATTGGCACTGAAGCTTTCTTT
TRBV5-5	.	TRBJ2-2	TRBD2	CASSLGLAGGPVGELFF	TGTGCCAGCAGCTTGGGGCTAGCGGGAGGGCCGGTCGGGGAGCTGTTTTTT
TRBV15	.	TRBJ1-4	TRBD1	CATSRDRQGFEKLFF	TGTGCCACCAGCAGAGATAGACAGGGCTTTGAAAAACTGTTTTTT